The 21 T cell receptor beta chains below were found in one sample sequenced in a study of T cell repertoires in cytomegalovirus infection. For these TCRs, the target antigens are not known. TCRdb used MiXCR to reprocess the reads, holding one entry per CDR3 protein. Of hundreds of thousands of distinct CDR3 sequences in the sample, under 55% are singletons; the top ten hold around two fifths. The sequencing here drew on cultured PBMCs, taken from culture after CMV antigen stimulation. The receptors stem from a human donor in good health (CMV status not recorded). Some clones in this sample may be carry-over from other donors' samples.

The V and J genes are TRBV11-2 and TRBJ2-7; D not resolved. Looked up from germline, CDR1 is SGHAT and CDR2 is FQNNGV. V was cut by 5 bases and J by 4 bases, with 12 bases left in between. CDR3 length equals 13 residues. The CDR3, as DNA: TGTGCCAGCAGCGCACCCCATGCGTACGAGCAGTACTTC. This sequence encodes CASSAPHAYEQYF.

The V and J genes are TRBV6-2 or TRBV6-3 and TRBJ2-1, with a possible D match to TRBD2 (6 bases). Trimming removed 6 bases at V and 4 bases at J, with 13 bases between. The germline V gene has CDR1 MNHEY and CDR2 SVGEGT. The CDR3 is 14 residues long. The CDR3 loop is CASRGGSQYNEQFF. The CDR3 coding sequence is TGTGCCAGCAGGGGGGGAAGTCAATACAATGAGCAGTTCTTC.

This clonotype was counted ten times or more. The rearrangement uses TRBV7-8 and TRBJ1-4, with a tentative D call TRBD1 (6 bases). V lost 7 bases and J 3 bases, leaving 24 bases between the germline ends. The CDR3 length is 18 residues. Germline-derived CDR1 and CDR2 are SGHVS and FQNEAQ. CDR3 DNA sequence: TGTGCCAGCACCCTTAAGGGTTTGCAGGGGCGGGCTAATGAAAAACTGTTTTTT. Amino acids: CASTLKGLQGRANEKLFF.

The V call is TRBV3-1, the J call TRBJ2-5; D not certain. Germline V gene lookup returns CDR1 LGHDT and CDR2 YNNKEL (reference sequence). V dropped 0 bases and J dropped 5 bases, with 4 bases sitting between them. The CDR3 runs to 12 residues. DNA for the CDR3: TGTGCCAGCAGCCAAGATCTGGAGACCCAGTACTTC. Amino acids: CASSQDLETQYF.

The chain is built from TRBV2 and TRBJ2-6; tentatively, D is TRBD1 or TRBD2 (5 bases each). CDR3 length: 16 amino acids. V was cut by 1 base and J by 4 bases, with 11 bases left in between. Germline CDR1 SNHLY, CDR2 FYNNEI. In nucleotides, the CDR3 is TGTGCCAGCAGTGAAGTCGCAGGGACCGGGGCCAACGTCCTGACTTTC. Translation: CASSEVAGTGANVLTF. Filled out from reference TRBV2 and TRBJ2-6, the complete variable domain reads EPEVTQTPSHQVTQMGQEVILRCVPISNHLYFYWYRQILGQKVEFLVSFYNNEISEKSEIFDDQFSVERPDGSNFTLKIRSTKLEDSAMYFCASSEVAGTGANVLTFGAGSRLTVL.

The rearrangement uses TRBV12-3 or TRBV12-4 and TRBJ1-4; D is undetermined. The CDR3 length is 16 residues. The V end was cut by 5 bases, the J end by 0 bases, with 13 bases between. This CDR3 is CASSRTLTATNEKLFF. The CDR3 DNA reads as TGTGCCAGCAGTCGTACGCTTACTGCAACTAATGAAAAACTGTTTTTT.

A single count supports this clonotype. V usage is TRBV6-8 and J usage is TRBJ1-1; D unclear. From germline, CDR1 is MNHGY and CDR2 SAAAGT. This CDR3 region has 13 residues. Trimming pared 2 bases from V and 0 bases from J, leaving 4 bases between. The CDR3 loop reads CASSYAVNTEAFF. DNA of the CDR3: TGTGCCAGCAGTTACGCAGTGAACACTGAAGCTTTCTTT.

CDR3 nucleotides: TGTGCCAGCAGCTTAATTCTACTAGCGGGAGAGTACGAGCAGTACTTC. It encodes CASSLILLAGEYEQYF. The chain links TRBV7-2 to TRBJ2-7, with TRBD2 identical over 11 bases. Germline-derived CDR1 and CDR2 are SGHTA and FQGNSA. Losses at the gene ends were 2 bases for V and 4 bases for J; bases not matched to a gene: 7. The length of the CDR3 is 16 residues.

The rearrangement links TRBV6-2 or TRBV6-3 to TRBJ2-7; no clear D. The CDR3 consists of 11 residues. Trimming cost V 6 bases and J 6 bases, with 9 bases left between them. The V gene's germline CDR1 is MNHEY and CDR2 SVGEGT. This chain's CDR3 is CASRSSPEQYF. As DNA, the CDR3 is TGTGCCAGCAGGTCCTCACCCGAGCAGTACTTC.

V and J are TRBV12-3 or TRBV12-4 and TRBJ2-7; D ambiguous. This CDR3 has 16 amino acids. V was pared by 3 bases and J by 1 base, with 16 bases between. CDR3 DNA: TGTGCCAGCAGTTTTGGAGTTGGCCGGACGTCCTACGAGCAGTACTTC. Protein sequence: CASSFGVGRTSYEQYF.

This clonotype was counted only a few times. The V gene is TRBV7-2, the J gene TRBJ2-1; D is undetermined. The V end lost 8 bases, the J end lost 11 bases, and 13 bases lay between the germline ends. Germline V gives CDR1 SGHTA, CDR2 FQGNSA. This CDR3 spans 11 amino acids. CDR3 region: CASAHYAQQFF. The CDR3 coding sequence is TGTGCCAGCGCCCACTACGCGCAGCAGTTCTTC.

This clonotype came up a few times. The chain is built from TRBV4-1 and TRBJ1-4; 7 bases agree with TRBD1. This CDR3 is built from 16 residues. The J segment lost 0 bases and the V segment lost 7 bases, leaving 8 bases of the junction unmatched. Germline V gene sequence: CDR1 MGHRA, CDR2 YSYEKL. The CDR3 bases are TGCGCCAGCAAGCAGGGGACAGCCTCAACTAATGAAAAACTGTTTTTT. This sequence encodes CASKQGTASTNEKLFF.

The chain couples TRBV7-6 to TRBJ2-5; 8 nucleotides agree with TRBD1. Germline assignment: CDR1 SGHVS and CDR2 FNYEAQ. The J segment lost 2 bases and the V segment lost 0 bases, leaving 2 bases of the junction unmatched. CDR3 size: 15 residues. The CDR3: CASSLAHRGQETQYF. Here the CDR3 DNA reads TGTGCCAGCAGCTTAGCCCACAGGGGGCAAGAGACCCAGTACTTC.

This clonotype was seen a handful of times. The chain couples TRBV4-2 to TRBJ1-5; 8 nucleotides line up with TRBD1. With V trimmed by 4 bases and J by 7 bases, 9 bases remained unmatched. The CDR3 contains 15 residues. CDR1 LGHNA and CDR2 YNFKEQ come from the germline V gene. CDR3 bases: TGTGCCAGCAGCCTAACCCCGGACAGGGTACAGCCCCAGCATTTT. It codes for CASSLTPDRVQPQHF.

This chain uses TRBV20-1 with TRBJ1-2; no definite D call. Germline CDR1 is DFQATT and CDR2 is SNEGSKA (reference sequence). The CDR3 spans 14 residues. Trimming pared 1 base from V and 8 bases from J, leaving 17 bases between. CDR3 in amino acids: CSARVKGTYGGYTF. Here the CDR3 DNA reads TGCAGTGCTAGAGTGAAGGGAACGTATGGCGGCTACACCTTC.

The chain combines TRBV5-4 with TRBJ2-1; D could derive from TRBD1 or TRBD2 (6 bases each). V lost 7 bases to trimming and J lost 4 bases, with 21 bases between them. The germline V gene encodes CDR1 SGHNT and CDR2 YYREEE (reference sequence). This CDR3 spans 16 amino acids. CDR3 bases: TGTGCCAGCGGATTTGGGGGGACATACGTTTACAATGAGCAGTTCTTC. It translates to CASGFGGTYVYNEQFF.

This clonotype was counted a few times. A read error may explain this, as a much larger clone is one base away. CDR3 bases: TGTGCCAGCAGGGGTGGCGCAGATACGCAGTATTTT. It is translated as CASRGGADTQYF. This rearrangement joins TRBV7-2 to TRBJ2-3; D gene unclear. This CDR3 is 12 amino acids long. V lost 6 bases, J lost 4 bases, and 8 bases lay in between. The germline gives CDR1 SGHTA, CDR2 FQGNSA. The full variable domain, in which reference TRBV7-2 and TRBJ2-3 provide the parts outside the CDR3, is GAGVSQSPSNKVTEKGKDVELRCDPISGHTALYWYRQSLGQGLEFLIYFQGNSAPDKSGLPSDRFSAERTGGSVSTLTIQRTQQEDSAVYLCASRGGADTQYFGPGTRLTVL.

This clonotype came up many times. V is TRBV7-2 and J is TRBJ1-1; D is ambiguous. The CDR3 length is 17 residues. Trimming pared 1 base from V and 4 bases from J, leaving 19 bases between. CDR1 is SGHTA, CDR2 FQGNSA, per germline. The CDR3 nucleotides read TGTGCCAGCAGCTTAGATCCCCAAGACTCCTGGGGCACTGAAGCTTTCTTT. Amino acids: CASSLDPQDSWGTEAFF.

The V and J genes are TRBV27 and TRBJ1-6, with a possible D match to TRBD1 (5 bases). Per germline, CDR1 MNHEY and CDR2 SMNVEV (reference sequence). The CDR3 covers 16 residues. V was cut by 6 bases and J by 10 bases, with 22 bases left in between. CDR3 region: CASSPGTRRGSSPLHF. CDR3 in DNA: TGTGCCAGCAGCCCCGGGACCCGGAGAGGATCCTCACCCCTCCACTTT.

The chain combines TRBV12-3 or TRBV12-4 with TRBJ2-7; the D gene is possibly TRBD2 (5 bases). The CDR3 sequence is 12 residues long. The V gene lost 5 bases and the J gene lost 6 bases, with 11 bases spanning the gap. CDR3 amino acids: CASSPGGSEQYF. The CDR3 DNA reads TGTGCCAGCAGTCCCGGTGGGAGCGAGCAGTACTTC.

This clonotype was seen only once. This chain joins TRBV6-6 and TRBJ1-2, with D unresolved. V was clipped by 5 bases and J by 3 bases, with 10 bases between them. Per the germline V gene, CDR1 is MNHNY and CDR2 is SVGAGI (reference sequence). CDR3 size: 13 residues. Written as DNA, the CDR3 is TGTGCCAGCAGTGTTACAGCTTACTATGGCTACACCTTC. It translates to CASSVTAYYGYTF.